The sequence of this T cell receptor (beta chain) was determined in a study of spatial heterogeneity in lung cancer. Across the whole study: Patients with untreated early-stage non-small cell lung cancer, numbering 72, were the donors. Alpha-chain sequences were consistently detected less often than beta-chain sequences. Study outcomes and limitations: Blood contained ubiquitous expanded tumor TCRs more at resection than at follow-up.

The sample holds many counts of this clonotype. Antigen specificity is unknown. V lost 7 bases and J 4 bases, leaving 19 bases between the germline ends. From germline, CDR1 is SQVTM and CDR2 ANQGSEA. This CDR3 is built from 14 residues. The time point denotes: blood at routine non-recurrence follow-up after resection. Extraction of whole RNA from tumor, nontumor lung or frozen PBMC preceded unsorted sequencing. From the 5' RACE reads, TCRdb called clonotypes with MiXCR, one entry per CDR3 protein. The repertoire holds approximately 70,000 distinct CDR3 sequences, with around 9.3% as singletons. The chain couples TRBV29-1 to TRBJ1-1; D remains unclear. This receptor was taken from a female donor with early-stage non-small cell lung cancer. Source: PBMCs, taken at follow-up. The DNA of the CDR3 is TGCAGCGCCCCACCGTTAGGGATGAGCACTGAAGCTTTCTTT. Amino acids: CSAPPLGMSTEAFF.